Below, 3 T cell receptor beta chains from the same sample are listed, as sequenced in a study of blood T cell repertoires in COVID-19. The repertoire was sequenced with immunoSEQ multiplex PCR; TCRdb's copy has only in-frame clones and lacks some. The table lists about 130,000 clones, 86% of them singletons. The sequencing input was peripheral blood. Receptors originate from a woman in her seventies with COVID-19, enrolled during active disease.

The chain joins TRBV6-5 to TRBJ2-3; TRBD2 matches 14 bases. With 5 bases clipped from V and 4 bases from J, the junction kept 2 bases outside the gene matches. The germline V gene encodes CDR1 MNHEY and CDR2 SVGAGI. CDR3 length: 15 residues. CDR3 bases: TGTGCCAGCAGTATGACTAGCGGGGGGGCAGATACGCAGTATTTT. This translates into CASSMTSGGADTQYF.

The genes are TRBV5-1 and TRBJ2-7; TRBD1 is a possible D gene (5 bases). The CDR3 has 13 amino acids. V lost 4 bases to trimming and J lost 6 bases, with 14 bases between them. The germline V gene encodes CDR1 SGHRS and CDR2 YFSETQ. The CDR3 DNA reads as TGCGCCAGCAGCATTAGACAGTCGGGCGAGCAGTACTTC. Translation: CASSIRQSGEQYF.

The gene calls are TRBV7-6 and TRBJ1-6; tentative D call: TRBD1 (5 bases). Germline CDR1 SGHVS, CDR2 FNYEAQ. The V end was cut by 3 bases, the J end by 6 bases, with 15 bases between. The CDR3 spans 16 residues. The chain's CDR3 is CASSLRGGGGNSPLHF. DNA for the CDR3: TGTGCCAGCAGCTTGAGGGGAGGCGGTGGTAATTCACCCCTCCACTTT.